The clone carrying this T cell receptor (beta chain) came up once. In germline, CDR1 is KGHSH, CDR2 LQKENI. The CDR3 loop spans 14 amino acids. The V segment lost 1 base and the J segment 8 bases; nucleotides outside the gene matches: 3. Profiled with immunoSEQ multiplex PCR; TCRdb holds only in-frame clones, not every one. The table includes about 170,000 clones, 80% to 85% detected once. This entry is derived from a study of blood T cell repertoires in COVID-19. Study-level background: Samples of COVID-19 (acute and convalescent) were obtained from the United States, Italy and Spain.

J is TRBJ1-4 and V is TRBV18; 8 bases are a match to TRBD1. The origin of this receptor is a man between 65 and 80 years old with active or convalescent COVID-19. The sequenced sample was peripheral blood. The CDR3 protein is CASSPRTGREKLFF. The CDR3 nucleotides read TGTGCCAGCTCACCACGGACAGGGAGGGAAAAACTGTTTTTT.